These T cell receptor beta chains were read from a single sample in a study of long-term antiretroviral therapy in people with HIV. Here immunoSEQ multiplex PCR was the method, and the copy in TCRdb shows in-frame clones only, minus some. The table includes under 30,000 clones, 70% to 85% detected once. Material: unsorted PBMCs, obtained 0.7 years before starting antiretroviral therapy. The receptors here all came from a man aged 25-45 years with HIV. The CDR3 runs from the conserved cysteine through the conserved F or W. The D gene is left open where the match is weak. Rows give clone size only sometimes, using once, few, many, or a class for an expanded clone.

clone size: few; D gene: .; V gene: TRBV7-8; J gene: TRBJ1-1; CDR3 protein: CASSYFPGGVGTEAFF; CDR3 DNA: TGTGCCAGCAGCTATTTTCCGGGAGGGGTGGGCACTGAAGCTTTCTTT
clone size: .; D gene: TRBD1; V gene: TRBV6-4; J gene: TRBJ1-5; CDR3 protein: CASNPEGASSGSDQPQHF; CDR3 DNA: TGTGCCAGCAATCCGGAGGGGGCGTCTTCGGGGTCTGATCAGCCCCAGCATTTT
clone size: .; D gene: TRBD1; V gene: TRBV30; J gene: TRBJ1-2; CDR3 protein: CAWSRYGDRGKTYGYTF; CDR3 DNA: TGTGCCTGGAGTAGATACGGGGACAGGGGGAAGACCTATGGCTACACCTTC
clone size: .; D gene: TRBD1; V gene: TRBV6-6; J gene: TRBJ2-7; CDR3 protein: CASSSTGSYEQYF; CDR3 DNA: TGTGCCAGCAGTTCGACAGGGTCCTACGAGCAGTACTTC
clone size: .; D gene: .; V gene: TRBV11-2; J gene: TRBJ1-4; CDR3 protein: CASSLGPTPDEKLFF; CDR3 DNA: TGTGCCAGCAGCTTAGGGCCCACCCCGGATGAAAAACTGTTTTTT
clone size: .; D gene: TRBD2; V gene: TRBV10-2; J gene: TRBJ2-4; CDR3 protein: CASSVLGGGALFSKNIQYF; CDR3 DNA: TGCGCCAGCAGTGTATTGGGCGGGGGGGCTCTCTTTAGCAAAAACATTCAGTACTTC
clone size: .; D gene: TRBD1; V gene: TRBV5-8; J gene: TRBJ1-6; CDR3 protein: CASRTDRGILYNSPLHF; CDR3 DNA: TGTGCCAGCCGGACAGACAGGGGGATTTTGTATAATTCACCCCTCCACTTT
clone size: .; D gene: TRBD2; V gene: TRBV19; J gene: TRBJ2-1; CDR3 protein: CASKNPPGLDHNEQFF; CDR3 DNA: TGTGCCAGTAAGAATCCTCCGGGACTAGATCACAATGAGCAGTTCTTC
clone size: .; D gene: .; V gene: TRBV30; J gene: TRBJ2-7; CDR3 protein: CAWRAGAEQYF; CDR3 DNA: TGTGCCTGGAGGGCTGGAGCCGAGCAGTACTTC
clone size: once; D gene: .; V gene: TRBV15; J gene: TRBJ1-6; CDR3 protein: CATSRGLSLSSYNSPLHF; CDR3 DNA: TGTGCCACCAGCAGAGGGCTTTCGCTGAGCTCCTATAATTCACCCCTCCACTTT
clone size: .; D gene: .; V gene: TRBV5-1; J gene: TRBJ1-2; CDR3 protein: CASSLASVSNYGYTF; CDR3 DNA: TGCGCCAGCAGCTTAGCGAGTGTTTCTAACTATGGCTACACCTTC
clone size: .; D gene: .; V gene: TRBV11-2; J gene: TRBJ2-1; CDR3 protein: CASSPRDSEFF; CDR3 DNA: TGTGCCAGCAGCCCCCGGGACTCGGAGTTCTTC
clone size: .; D gene: TRBD2; V gene: TRBV28; J gene: TRBJ2-1; CDR3 protein: CASSLLGASGSGEQFF; CDR3 DNA: TGTGCCAGCAGTTTACTAGGGGCTAGCGGGAGCGGTGAGCAGTTCTTC
clone size: .; D gene: TRBD1; V gene: TRBV5-1; J gene: TRBJ2-4; CDR3 protein: CASSTGTGGMAKNIQYF; CDR3 DNA: TGCGCCAGCAGCACGGGGACAGGGGGCATGGCCAAAAACATTCAGTACTTC
clone size: .; D gene: .; V gene: TRBV9; J gene: TRBJ2-1; CDR3 protein: CASSAQAGVSYNEQFF; CDR3 DNA: TGTGCCAGCAGCGCCCAAGCGGGTGTCTCCTACAATGAGCAGTTCTTC
clone size: .; D gene: .; V gene: TRBV27; J gene: TRBJ2-7; CDR3 protein: CASSHGSSYEQYF; CDR3 DNA: TGTGCCAGCAGTCACGGGAGCTCCTACGAGCAGTACTTC
clone size: .; D gene: .; V gene: TRBV11-2; J gene: TRBJ2-2; CDR3 protein: CASSLVRPTGELFF; CDR3 DNA: TGTGCCAGCAGCTTAGTTCGGCCGACCGGGGAGCTGTTTTTT
clone size: .; D gene: .; V gene: TRBV19; J gene: TRBJ1-2; CDR3 protein: CASRGRSANYGYTF; CDR3 DNA: TGTGCCAGTAGAGGACGGTCAGCTAACTATGGCTACACCTTC
clone size: .; D gene: TRBD2; V gene: TRBV5-1; J gene: TRBJ2-3; CDR3 protein: CASASLAGGDTQYF; CDR3 DNA: TGCGCCAGCGCCTCCCTAGCGGGGGGGGATACGCAGTATTTT
clone size: .; D gene: TRBD2; V gene: TRBV30; J gene: TRBJ2-7; CDR3 protein: CAWRGTQRGVPYEQYF; CDR3 DNA: TGTGCCTGGAGGGGTACTCAGCGGGGGGTCCCCTACGAGCAGTACTTC
clone size: .; D gene: .; V gene: TRBV7-9; J gene: TRBJ1-6; CDR3 protein: CASSLSSDSPLHF; CDR3 DNA: TGTGCCAGCAGCTTAAGTTCCGATTCACCCCTCCACTTT
clone size: .; D gene: TRBD2; V gene: TRBV5-1; J gene: TRBJ2-4; CDR3 protein: CASSWGGTRAKNIQYF; CDR3 DNA: TGCGCCAGCAGCTGGGGGGGGACTAGGGCCAAAAACATTCAGTACTTC
clone size: .; D gene: .; V gene: TRBV6-5; J gene: TRBJ1-6; CDR3 protein: CASSYSSYNSPLHF; CDR3 DNA: TGTGCCAGCAGTTATAGCTCCTATAATTCACCCCTCCACTTT
clone size: .; D gene: .; V gene: TRBV5-1; J gene: TRBJ1-1; CDR3 protein: CASSFRNRAEGTEAFF; CDR3 DNA: TGCGCCAGCAGCTTCAGGAACAGGGCCGAGGGCACTGAAGCTTTCTTT
clone size: .; D gene: TRBD1; V gene: TRBV5-4; J gene: TRBJ2-2; CDR3 protein: CASNPIPPGTGNTGELFF; CDR3 DNA: TGTGCCAGCAATCCCATCCCTCCCGGGACAGGGAACACCGGGGAGCTGTTTTTT
clone size: .; D gene: .; V gene: TRBV5-1; J gene: TRBJ1-1; CDR3 protein: CASSFYPQSLGNTEAFF; CDR3 DNA: TGCGCCAGCAGCTTTTATCCCCAGAGCCTGGGGAACACTGAAGCTTTCTTT
clone size: .; D gene: .; V gene: TRBV5-1; J gene: TRBJ2-1; CDR3 protein: CASSLIGGAVEQFF; CDR3 DNA: TGCGCCAGCAGCTTGATTGGGGGGGCGGTTGAGCAGTTCTTC
clone size: once; D gene: .; V gene: TRBV5-6; J gene: TRBJ1-4; CDR3 protein: CASRSLARDNEKLFF; CDR3 DNA: TGTGCCAGCAGGTCCCTAGCAAGGGATAATGAAAAACTGTTTTTT
clone size: .; D gene: .; V gene: TRBV5-1; J gene: TRBJ1-3; CDR3 protein: CASSLEGHSSGNTIYF; CDR3 DNA: TGCGCCAGCAGCTTGGAGGGACACAGCTCTGGAAACACCATATATTTT
clone size: .; D gene: .; V gene: TRBV7-2; J gene: TRBJ2-1; CDR3 protein: CASSLSSAHGAYNEQFF; CDR3 DNA: TGTGCCAGCAGCTTGTCTAGCGCCCACGGGGCCTACAATGAGCAGTTCTTC
clone size: .; D gene: .; V gene: TRBV28; J gene: TRBJ2-4; CDR3 protein: CASSFEIAKNIQYF; CDR3 DNA: TGTGCCAGCAGTTTCGAGATAGCCAAAAACATTCAGTACTTC
clone size: few; D gene: .; V gene: TRBV19; J gene: TRBJ1-1; CDR3 protein: CASIHPDTEAFF; CDR3 DNA: TGTGCCAGTATTCATCCGGACACTGAAGCTTTCTTT
clone size: .; D gene: .; V gene: TRBV10-1; J gene: TRBJ2-7; CDR3 protein: CASSDNPSYEQYF; CDR3 DNA: TGCGCCAGCAGTGATAACCCTAGCTACGAGCAGTACTTC
clone size: .; D gene: .; V gene: TRBV28; J gene: TRBJ1-5; CDR3 protein: CASSLSLGGNQPQHF; CDR3 DNA: TGTGCCAGCAGTTTAAGTCTCGGGGGAAATCAGCCCCAGCATTTT
clone size: once; D gene: .; V gene: TRBV10-2; J gene: TRBJ1-1; CDR3 protein: CASRLRDKPEAFF; CDR3 DNA: TGCGCCAGCAGGCTCCGGGACAAACCTGAAGCTTTCTTT
clone size: .; D gene: .; V gene: TRBV10-3; J gene: TRBJ2-6; CDR3 protein: CAISESQSGANVLTF; CDR3 DNA: TGTGCCATCAGTGAGTCCCAATCTGGGGCCAACGTCCTGACTTTC
clone size: .; D gene: .; V gene: TRBV11-2; J gene: TRBJ2-7; CDR3 protein: CASSSRRDTYEQYF; CDR3 DNA: TGTGCCAGCAGCTCCCGAAGGGACACCTACGAGCAGTACTTC
clone size: once; D gene: .; V gene: TRBV19; J gene: TRBJ1-1; CDR3 protein: CASSWITDDTEAFF; CDR3 DNA: TGTGCCAGTAGTTGGATAACAGACGACACTGAAGCTTTCTTT
clone size: .; D gene: .; V gene: TRBV7-6; J gene: TRBJ1-5; CDR3 protein: CASSLGPDSRVPQHF; CDR3 DNA: TGTGCCAGCAGCTTAGGCCCAGACAGTCGAGTACCCCAGCATTTT
clone size: .; D gene: .; V gene: TRBV9; J gene: TRBJ1-3; CDR3 protein: CASSEIQGPGNTIYF; CDR3 DNA: TGTGCCAGCAGCGAAATACAGGGACCTGGAAACACCATATATTTT
clone size: few; D gene: .; V gene: TRBV15; J gene: TRBJ1-1; CDR3 protein: CATSRDRHSEAFF; CDR3 DNA: TGTGCCACCAGCAGAGATCGCCATTCTGAAGCTTTCTTT
clone size: .; D gene: TRBD1; V gene: TRBV13; J gene: TRBJ2-2; CDR3 protein: CASRPTGGGTGELFF; CDR3 DNA: TGTGCCAGCAGGCCTACAGGGGGCGGCACCGGGGAGCTGTTTTTT
clone size: .; D gene: .; V gene: TRBV18; J gene: TRBJ1-1; CDR3 protein: CASSPTVGIMGAEAFF; CDR3 DNA: TGTGCCAGCTCACCAACCGTGGGTATTATGGGGGCCGAAGCTTTCTTT
clone size: .; D gene: .; V gene: TRBV4-3; J gene: TRBJ2-1; CDR3 protein: CASSQRGGSYNEQFF; CDR3 DNA: TGCGCCAGCAGCCAAAGGGGGGGGTCCTACAATGAGCAGTTCTTC
clone size: few; D gene: .; V gene: TRBV19; J gene: TRBJ2-7; CDR3 protein: CASSHGQGPLLYEQYF; CDR3 DNA: TGTGCCAGTAGTCACGGGCAGGGACCACTCCTCTACGAGCAGTACTTC
clone size: .; D gene: TRBD1; V gene: TRBV5-5; J gene: TRBJ1-1; CDR3 protein: CASSAAGTANSNTEAFF; CDR3 DNA: TGTGCCAGCAGCGCGGCCGGGACAGCTAATTCAAACACTGAAGCTTTCTTT
clone size: few; D gene: .; V gene: TRBV6-5; J gene: TRBJ1-6; CDR3 protein: CATMAGMGSPLHF; CDR3 DNA: TGTGCCACCATGGCGGGAATGGGTTCACCCCTCCACTTT
clone size: .; D gene: .; V gene: TRBV4-2; J gene: TRBJ1-1; CDR3 protein: CASSHGGLGVNTEAFF; CDR3 DNA: TGTGCCAGCAGCCACGGCGGTTTGGGGGTGAACACTGAAGCTTTCTTT
clone size: .; D gene: .; V gene: TRBV7-3; J gene: TRBJ1-5; CDR3 protein: CASSLGLSNQPQHF; CDR3 DNA: TGTGCCAGCAGCCTCGGACTCTCCAATCAGCCCCAGCATTTT
clone size: .; D gene: TRBD1; V gene: TRBV5-4; J gene: TRBJ2-7; CDR3 protein: CASSFRDRDYEQYF; CDR3 DNA: TGTGCCAGCAGCTTCCGGGACAGGGACTACGAGCAGTACTTC
clone size: .; D gene: .; V gene: TRBV15; J gene: TRBJ1-2; CDR3 protein: CATSRELLNGYTF; CDR3 DNA: TGTGCCACCAGCAGAGAACTATTAAATGGCTACACCTTC
clone size: .; D gene: TRBD2; V gene: TRBV28; J gene: TRBJ2-2; CDR3 protein: CASSLWNLAGGPGELFF; CDR3 DNA: TGTGCCAGCAGTTTATGGAATCTAGCGGGGGGGCCCGGGGAGCTGTTTTTT
clone size: .; D gene: .; V gene: TRBV11-2; J gene: TRBJ1-6; CDR3 protein: CASSLVREKNSPLHF; CDR3 DNA: TGTGCCAGCAGCTTAGTGCGGGAGAAGAATTCACCCCTCCACTTT
clone size: .; D gene: TRBD1; V gene: TRBV5-1; J gene: TRBJ2-2; CDR3 protein: CASSYRTGANTGELFF; CDR3 DNA: TGCGCCAGCAGCTATCGGACAGGGGCCAACACCGGGGAGCTGTTTTTT